The 23 T cell receptor beta chains in this list originate from one sample, sequenced in a study of T cells in Graves' hyperthyroidism and ophthalmopathy. Researchers took RNA transcripts and amplified the TCR beta CDR3 regions from them. Initially, a first-round RT-PCR of the TCR CDR3 employed the HTBI primer set. TCRdb re-called the multiplex PCR reads with MiXCR, one entry per CDR3 protein. This sample has some 400,000 distinct CDR3 sequences, with approximately 15% found just once. Sequencing was performed on blood. The receptors originated from a man aged 25 to 45 with Graves' hyperthyroidism that later progressed to Graves' ophthalmopathy.

Many counts were recorded for this clonotype. The chain has TRBV10-3 and TRBJ2-5; TRBD2 is a possible D gene (7 bases). With 4 bases removed from V and 1 base from J, the gap between germline ends came to 10 bases. The CDR3 contains 14 residues. Germline CDR1 is ENHRY and CDR2 is SYGVKD. CDR3 sequence: CAISVGGAQETQYF. For the CDR3, the DNA is TGTGCCATCAGTGTAGGGGGGGCCCAAGAGACCCAGTACTTC.

This clonotype occurred a few times. An end of the junction does not agree with germline; a read error may underlie this. CDR3 protein: CSARDMGQGSSPPHF. The DNA for the CDR3 is TGCAGTGCTAGAGATATGGGACAGGGGAGTTCACCCCCCCACTTT. This rearrangement joins TRBV20-1 to TRBJ1-6; 10 nucleotides agree with TRBD1. Germline lookup yields CDR1 DFQATT and CDR2 SNEGSKA (reference sequence). This CDR3 region has 15 residues.

This clonotype has at least ten counts. This chain links TRBV27 with TRBJ2-3; 8 positions agree with TRBD2. The CDR3 contains 15 residues. CDR1 and CDR2 from the germline V gene are MNHEY and SMNVEV (reference sequence). The ends lost 6 bases at V and 2 bases at J; junction bases unmatched: 7. For the CDR3, the DNA is TGTGCCAGCAGCTTCGGGGGGGGTTTCACAGATACGCAGTATTTT. This gives the protein CASSFGGGFTDTQYF.

This clonotype was counted a few times. V usage is TRBV28 and J usage is TRBJ1-2; D uncertain. The CDR3 sequence is 16 residues long. Germline V lookup: CDR1 MDHEN, CDR2 SYDVKM. The V and J ends lost 3 bases and 4 bases respectively, with 18 bases between them. The CDR3 is CASSLDLSYSGYGYTF. The CDR3, as DNA: TGTGCCAGCAGTTTGGATTTGAGCTACTCTGGCTATGGCTACACCTTC.

This clonotype has ten or more counts. The gene calls are TRBV9 and TRBJ1-3; D not resolved. The V end lost 0 bases, the J end lost 0 bases, and 7 bases lay between the germline ends. Germline lookup yields CDR1 SGDLS and CDR2 YYNGEE. The CDR3 has 15 residues. The chain's CDR3 is CASSVGQHSGNTIYF. DNA for the CDR3: TGTGCCAGCAGCGTAGGTCAACACTCTGGAAACACCATATATTTT. Complete variable domain (other parts from reference TRBV9 and TRBJ1-3): DSGVTQTPKHLITATGQRVTLRCSPRSGDLSVYWYQQSLDQGLQFLIQYYNGEERAKGNILERFSAQQFPDLHSELNLSSLELGDSALYFCASSVGQHSGNTIYFGEGSWLTVV.

This clonotype was recorded only once. The chain links TRBV19 to TRBJ1-5; the match to TRBD1 covers 8 bases. The CDR3 loop spans 15 amino acids. After removal of 5 bases from V and 4 bases from J, the junction contained 7 bases not matched to a gene. Germline CDR1 is LNHDA and CDR2 is SQIVND (reference sequence). The CDR3 nucleotides are TGTGCCAGTAGTGAGACAGGGGAGGAGAATCAGCCCCAGCATTTT. Translating it yields CASSETGEENQPQHF.

This clonotype was counted at least ten times. The chain employs TRBV12-3 or TRBV12-4 and TRBJ1-5, with D perhaps TRBD1 (5 bases). Trimming pared 2 bases from V and 2 bases from J, leaving 7 bases between. The CDR3 consists of 14 residues. CDR3 amino acids: CASSLRQRNQPQHF. The CDR3 DNA reads TGTGCCAGCAGTTTAAGACAGCGCAATCAGCCCCAGCATTTT.

This clonotype has only a few counts. The chain carries TRBV7-9 and TRBJ2-1; D is undetermined. Germline CDR1 reads SEHNR; CDR2 reads FQNEAQ (reference sequence). The V end lost 0 bases, the J end lost 3 bases, and 15 bases lay between the germline ends. The CDR3 contains 17 residues. The CDR3 DNA is TGTGCCAGCAGCTTAGCCCCGTCGGGCTACCACTACAATGAGCAGTTCTTC. Protein: CASSLAPSGYHYNEQFF. The full variable domain, its missing parts supplied by reference TRBV7-9 and TRBJ2-1, is DTGVSQNPRHKITKRGQNVTFRCDPISEHNRLYWYRQTLGQGPEFLTYFQNEAQLEKSRLLSDRFSAERPKGSFSTLEIQRTEQGDSAMYLCASSLAPSGYHYNEQFFGPGTRLTVL.

Regarding this clonotype: This may stem from a read error, because a much larger clone lies one nucleotide away. This chain links TRBV4-1 with TRBJ2-3; D is undetermined. CDR3 length: 12 residues. Looked up from germline, CDR1 is MGHRA and CDR2 is YSYEKL. V shed 0 bases and J shed 2 bases, with 0 bases lying between them. In nucleotides, the CDR3 is TGCGCCAGCAGCCAAGACACAGATACGCAGTATTTT. It yields the protein CASSQDTDTQYF.

This clonotype was seen ten or more times. The DNA for the CDR3 is TGTGCCAGCAGTGGTGGGGGGGTGTACGAGCAGTACTTC. Translated, it gives CASSGGGVYEQYF. The genes are TRBV2 and TRBJ2-7; 7 nucleotides match TRBD2. V was clipped by 4 bases and J by 4 bases; unmatched bases: 4. From germline, CDR1 is SNHLY and CDR2 FYNNEI. There are 13 residues in the CDR3.

Comments on this clonotype: Being one base from a much bigger clone, this may be a read error. It is likely a read error, because the conserved phenylalanine at the end of the CDR3 is missing. The chain recombines TRBV12-3 or TRBV12-4 with TRBJ1-1, with 9 bases that match TRBD1. This CDR3 region has 15 residues. With V trimmed by 7 bases and J by 3 bases, 9 bases remained unmatched. Here the CDR3 reads CASNREQGAYTEAFL. The CDR3 bases are TGTGCCAGCAATCGTGAACAGGGGGCCTACACTGAAGCTTTCCTT.

The J gene is TRBJ2-2, the V gene TRBV28, with D tentatively TRBD2 (6 bases). The CDR3 runs to 15 residues. Germline V gives CDR1 MDHEN, CDR2 SYDVKM. With 3 bases removed from V and 2 bases from J, the gap between germline ends came to 10 bases. The CDR3 here is CASSFQGGNTGELFF. The CDR3 DNA sequence: TGTGCCAGCAGTTTCCAGGGAGGCAACACCGGGGAGCTGTTTTTT.

This clonotype was seen repeatedly, ten times or more. This chain uses TRBV25-1 with TRBJ1-1; D perhaps matches TRBD1 (5 bases). CDR3 length: 15 residues. Germline V lookup: CDR1 MGHDK, CDR2 SYGVNS. V was trimmed by 4 bases and J by 4 bases, leaving 16 bases between them. This CDR3 reads CASSVPGGGGTEAFF. In DNA form, the CDR3 reads TGTGCCAGCAGTGTACCCGGGGGAGGAGGCACTGAAGCTTTCTTT.

This clonotype was seen at least ten times. The chain recombines TRBV2 with TRBJ2-5; D possibly uses TRBD1 or TRBD2 (5 bases each). CDR3 length equals 15 residues. Germline CDR1 and CDR2: SNHLY and FYNNEI. Trimming removed 6 bases at V and 2 bases at J, with 16 bases between. CDR3 DNA: TGTGCCAGCAGAGTACGGGACGCGCCTCAAGAGACCCAGTACTTC. Protein sequence: CASRVRDAPQETQYF.

This clonotype showed up just a few times. J is TRBJ2-5 and V is TRBV3-1; D remains ambiguous. Germline values: CDR1 LGHDT, CDR2 YNNKEL (reference sequence). Deletions cut 2 bases from V and 3 bases from J, with 7 bases between. This CDR3 region has 13 residues. The CDR3 here is CASSQNPKETQYF. In DNA form, the CDR3 reads TGTGCCAGCAGCCAAAACCCTAAAGAGACCCAGTACTTC.

In its sample, this clonotype was seen many times. The rearrangement links TRBV3-1 to TRBJ2-7; 12 bases agree with TRBD2. The CDR3 loop spans 15 amino acids. V lost 4 bases, J lost 3 bases, and 4 bases stayed unmatched. Germline V gene sequence: CDR1 LGHDT, CDR2 YNNKEL (reference sequence). The CDR3 spells CASSLQTSGGYEQYF. CDR3 sequence (DNA): TGTGCCAGCAGCCTCCAGACTAGCGGGGGCTACGAGCAGTACTTC.

This clonotype was found a few times. The chain carries TRBV24-1 and TRBJ2-3; TRBD1 or TRBD2 may be the D gene (5 bases each). V was trimmed by 3 bases and J by 0 bases, leaving 12 bases between them. This CDR3 has 16 amino acids. Germline V gives CDR1 KGHDR, CDR2 SFDVKD. The CDR3 here is CATSDRDGASTDTQYF. CDR3 sequence (DNA): TGTGCCACCAGTGATCGGGACGGCGCTAGCACAGATACGCAGTATTTT.

V and J are TRBV6-2 or TRBV6-3 and TRBJ2-5, with D tentatively TRBD1 (6 bases). V gave up 4 bases and J gave up 5 bases, with 17 bases separating them. The length of the CDR3 is 15 residues. CDR1 and CDR2 (germline): MNHEY, SVGEGT. The chain's CDR3 is CASSSPHRAWETQYF. The CDR3 DNA is TGTGCCAGCAGTTCCCCCCACAGGGCATGGGAGACCCAGTACTTC.

This clonotype was counted many times. The chain combines TRBV13 with TRBJ1-1; D is possibly TRBD1 (5 bases). Trimming stripped 5 bases from V and 4 bases from J, with 17 bases between. The germline CDR1 and CDR2 sequences are PRHDT and FYEKMQ (reference sequence). This CDR3 contains 15 residues. The CDR3 nucleotides read TGTGCCAGCAGCACATGGGGAGGGGCGATCACTGAAGCTTTCTTT. Translation gives CASSTWGGAITEAFF.

This clonotype was seen a handful of times. The rearrangement uses TRBV6-1 and TRBJ2-3; 7 bases are shared with TRBD1. Germline V gene data show CDR1 as MNHNS and CDR2 as SASEGT. J gave up 5 bases and V 8 bases, and 10 bases lay outside the gene matches. The CDR3 is 14 residues long. The DNA of the CDR3 is TGTGCCAGCGGATCCCACAGGGGTGGAGATACGCAGTATTTT. It encodes CASGSHRGGDTQYF.

This clonotype was counted at least ten times. The chain is built from TRBV28 and TRBJ1-6, with D possibly matching TRBD1 (6 bases). V dropped 6 bases and J dropped 7 bases, with 16 bases sitting between them. Germline V gene data show CDR1 as MDHEN and CDR2 as SYDVKM. The CDR3 runs to 15 residues. DNA of the CDR3: TGTGCCAGCAGAAGTTACAGGGAGGGGAATTCACCCCTCCACTTT. Translating it yields CASRSYREGNSPLHF.

The chain recombines TRBV19 with TRBJ1-5, with D maybe TRBD1 (6 bases). This CDR3 is 15 amino acids long. Trimming stripped 2 bases from V and 1 base from J, with 9 bases between. Germline-derived CDR1 and CDR2 are LNHDA and SQIVND (reference sequence). The CDR3 reads CASSIQGTSNQPQHF. CDR3 DNA sequence: TGTGCCAGTAGTATACAGGGGACGAGCAATCAGCCCCAGCATTTT.

This clonotype was counted ten times or more. The chain joins TRBV28 to TRBJ2-1; D ambiguous. CDR1 is MDHEN, CDR2 SYDVKM, per germline. Trimming shortened V by 4 bases and J by 10 bases, and 17 bases separated the two germline ends. The CDR3 extends over 14 amino acids. The CDR3 is CASSSASKQAEQFF. The CDR3 DNA reads as TGTGCCAGCAGTTCCGCATCGAAGCAAGCAGAGCAGTTCTTC.